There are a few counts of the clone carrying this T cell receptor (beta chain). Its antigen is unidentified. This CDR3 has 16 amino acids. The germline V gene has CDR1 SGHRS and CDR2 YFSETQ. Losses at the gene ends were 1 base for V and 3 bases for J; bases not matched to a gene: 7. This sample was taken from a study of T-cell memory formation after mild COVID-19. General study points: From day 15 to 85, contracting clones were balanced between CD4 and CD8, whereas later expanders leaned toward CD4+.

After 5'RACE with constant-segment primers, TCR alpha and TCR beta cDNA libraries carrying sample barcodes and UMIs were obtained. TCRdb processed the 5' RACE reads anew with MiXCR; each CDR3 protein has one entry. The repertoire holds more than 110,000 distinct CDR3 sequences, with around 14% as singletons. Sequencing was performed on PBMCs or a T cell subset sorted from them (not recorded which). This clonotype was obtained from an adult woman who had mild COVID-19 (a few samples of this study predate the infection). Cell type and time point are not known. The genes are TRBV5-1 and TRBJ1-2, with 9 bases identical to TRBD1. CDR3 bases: TGCGCCAGCAGCTTGTACACAGGGGGCTTCGACTATGGCTACACCTTC. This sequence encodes CASSLYTGGFDYGYTF.